The 4 T cell receptor beta chains below come from one sample, sequenced in a study of control samples from healthy donors and cancer patients. Assay used: immunoSEQ multiplex PCR; TCRdb lists only in-frame clones, some missing. The sample includes under 60,000 clones, roughly 94% of them seen just once. The sequencing sample was made of blood. The receptors were gathered from a man aged 30-40 years in good health.

J is TRBJ1-3 and V is TRBV30, with TRBD1 matching over 10 bases. V shed 3 bases, J shed 8 bases, and the junction held 4 bases outside the gene matches. The CDR3 has 13 amino acids. Germline V gene lookup returns CDR1 GTSNPN and CDR2 SVGIG (reference sequence). The CDR3 sequence is CAWSPGQGDTIYF. DNA of the CDR3: TGTGCCTGGAGCCCTGGACAGGGGGACACCATATATTTT.

This rearrangement joins TRBV30 to TRBJ1-1; unclear D gene. CDR1 and CDR2 (germline): GTSNPN, SVGIG (reference sequence). Trimming stripped 1 base from V and 0 bases from J, with 6 bases between. The CDR3 spans 13 residues. CDR3 in amino acids: CAWSGLLNTEAFF. In DNA form, the CDR3 reads TGTGCCTGGAGTGGTTTGTTGAACACTGAAGCTTTCTTT.

This rearrangement joins TRBV5-1 to TRBJ1-1; D perhaps matches TRBD1 (6 bases). This CDR3 contains 14 residues. The germline CDR1 and CDR2 sequences are SGHRS and YFSETQ. V was cut by 2 bases and J by 5 bases, with 13 bases left in between. The CDR3 bases are TGCGCCAGCAGCTTAACCAGGACAGAGACTGAAGCTTTCTTT. Protein product: CASSLTRTETEAFF. Supplemented by reference TRBV5-1 and TRBJ1-1, the full variable domain reads KAGVTQTPRYLIKTRGQQVTLSCSPISGHRSVSWYQQTPGQGLQFLFEYFSETQRNKGNFPGRFSGRQFSNSRSEMNVSTLELGDSALYLCASSLTRTETEAFFGQGTRLTVV.

The chain couples TRBV19 to TRBJ1-5; the D is unclear. This CDR3 is 15 amino acids long. Trimming stripped 7 bases from V and 6 bases from J, with 19 bases between. The germline V gene has CDR1 LNHDA and CDR2 SQIVND (reference sequence). The CDR3 is CASTPFVRVGQPQHF. In nucleotides, the CDR3 is TGTGCCAGTACACCCTTCGTGAGGGTAGGTCAGCCCCAGCATTTT.